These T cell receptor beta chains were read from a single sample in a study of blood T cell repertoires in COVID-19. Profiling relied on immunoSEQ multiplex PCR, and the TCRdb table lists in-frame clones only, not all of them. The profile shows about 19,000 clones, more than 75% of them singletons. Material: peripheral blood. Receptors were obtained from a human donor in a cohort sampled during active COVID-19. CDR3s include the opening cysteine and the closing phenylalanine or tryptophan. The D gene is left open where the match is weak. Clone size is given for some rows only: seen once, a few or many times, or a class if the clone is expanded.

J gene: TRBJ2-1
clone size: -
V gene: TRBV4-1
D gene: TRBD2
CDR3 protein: CASSQEIGLAEVNEQFF
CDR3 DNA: TGCGCCAGCAGCCAAGAAATTGGCCTAGCGGAAGTCAATGAGCAGTTCTTC

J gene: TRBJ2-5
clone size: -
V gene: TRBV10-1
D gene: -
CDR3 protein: CASSESGSEETQYF
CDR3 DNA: TGCGCCAGCAGTGAGTCGGGCAGTGAAGAGACCCAGTACTTC

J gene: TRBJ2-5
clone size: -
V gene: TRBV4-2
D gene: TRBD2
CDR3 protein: CASSQQTSGVETQYF
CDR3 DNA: TGTGCCAGCAGTCAACAGACTAGCGGGGTAGAGACCCAGTACTTC

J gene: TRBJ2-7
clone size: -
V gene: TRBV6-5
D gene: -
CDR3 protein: CASSSLSYEQYF
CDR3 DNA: TGTGCCAGCAGCTCCCTATCCTACGAGCAGTACTTC

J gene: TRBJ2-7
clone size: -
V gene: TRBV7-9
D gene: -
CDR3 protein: CASSLHGNSYEQYF
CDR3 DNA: TGTGCCAGCAGCTTACACGGGAACTCCTACGAGCAGTACTTC

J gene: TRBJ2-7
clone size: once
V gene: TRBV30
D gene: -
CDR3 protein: CAWRPGTLYEQYF
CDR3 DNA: TGTGCCTGGAGGCCAGGCACACTCTACGAGCAGTACTTC

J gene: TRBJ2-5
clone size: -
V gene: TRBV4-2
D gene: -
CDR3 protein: CASSQDDGGGDETQYF
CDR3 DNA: TGTGCCAGCAGCCAGGATGACGGAGGGGGCGACGAGACCCAGTACTTC

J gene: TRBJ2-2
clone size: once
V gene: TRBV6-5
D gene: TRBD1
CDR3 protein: CASKRTGGAGELFF
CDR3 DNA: TGTGCCAGCAAGCGGACAGGGGGTGCCGGGGAGCTGTTTTTT

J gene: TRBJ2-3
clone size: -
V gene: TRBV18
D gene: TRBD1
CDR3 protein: CASSPRQGVTDTQYF
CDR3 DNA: TGTGCCAGCTCACCTCGACAGGGCGTCACAGATACGCAGTATTTT

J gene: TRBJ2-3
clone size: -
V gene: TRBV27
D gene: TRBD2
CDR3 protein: CASSQTKTSGRALADTQYF
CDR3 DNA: TGTGCCAGCAGCCAGACGAAGACTAGCGGGAGGGCTCTGGCAGATACGCAGTATTTT

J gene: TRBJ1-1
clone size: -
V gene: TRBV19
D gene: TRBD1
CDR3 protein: CASSIARTGRNTEAFF
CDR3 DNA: TGTGCCAGTAGTATAGCTCGGACAGGGAGGAACACTGAAGCTTTCTTT

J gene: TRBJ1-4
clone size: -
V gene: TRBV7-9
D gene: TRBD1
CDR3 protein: CASSLEVMGTGNEKLFF
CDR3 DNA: TGTGCCAGCAGCTTAGAGGTCATGGGGACAGGGAATGAAAAACTGTTTTTT

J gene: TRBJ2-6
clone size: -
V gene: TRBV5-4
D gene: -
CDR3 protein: CASSSGVQPTSGANVLTF
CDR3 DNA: TGTGCCAGCAGCTCCGGGGTGCAGCCCACCTCTGGGGCCAACGTCCTGACTTTC

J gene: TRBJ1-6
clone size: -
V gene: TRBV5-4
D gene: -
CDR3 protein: CASSPAGTRGSPLHF
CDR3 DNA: TGTGCCAGCAGCCCCGCCGGGACCCGGGGGTCACCCCTCCACTTT

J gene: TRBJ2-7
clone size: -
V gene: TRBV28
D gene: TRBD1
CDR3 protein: CASSPFSFDRGTEQYF
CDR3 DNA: TGTGCCAGCAGTCCTTTCTCCTTTGACAGGGGCACCGAGCAGTACTTC

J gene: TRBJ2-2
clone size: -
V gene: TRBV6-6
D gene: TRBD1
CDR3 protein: CASSYQDRGTGELFF
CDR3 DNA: TGTGCCAGCAGTTACCAGGACAGGGGAACCGGGGAGCTGTTTTTT

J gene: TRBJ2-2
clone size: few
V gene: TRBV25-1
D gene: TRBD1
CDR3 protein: CASRGDRAAGELFF
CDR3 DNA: TGTGCCAGCAGAGGCGACAGGGCGGCCGGGGAGCTGTTTTTT

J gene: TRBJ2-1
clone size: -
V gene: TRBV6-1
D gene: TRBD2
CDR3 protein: CASSVLLAGPRNEQFF
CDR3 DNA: TGTGCCAGCAGTGTTCTACTAGCGGGGCCCCGCAATGAGCAGTTCTTC

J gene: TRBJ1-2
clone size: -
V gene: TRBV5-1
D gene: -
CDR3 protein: CASRRQAPDGYTF
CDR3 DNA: TGCGCCAGCAGGAGACAGGCCCCCGATGGCTACACCTTC

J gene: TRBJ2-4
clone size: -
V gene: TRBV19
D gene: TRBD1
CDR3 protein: CASSIGGDRTKNIQYF
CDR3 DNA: TGTGCCAGTAGTATAGGTGGGGACAGGACCAAAAACATTCAGTACTTC

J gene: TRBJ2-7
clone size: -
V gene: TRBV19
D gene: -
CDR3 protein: CASSMGPRVTHYEQYF
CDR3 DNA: TGTGCCAGTAGTATGGGTCCGAGGGTGACTCACTACGAGCAGTACTTC

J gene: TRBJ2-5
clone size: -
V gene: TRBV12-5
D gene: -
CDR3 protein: CASGLGLRGQETQYF
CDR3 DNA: TGTGCTAGTGGTTTGGGGTTGAGGGGGCAAGAGACCCAGTACTTC

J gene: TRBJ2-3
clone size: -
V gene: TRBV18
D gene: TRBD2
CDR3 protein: CASSNLPGGSDTQYF
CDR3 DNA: TGTGCCAGCTCAAATCTCCCCGGGGGGTCAGATACGCAGTATTTT

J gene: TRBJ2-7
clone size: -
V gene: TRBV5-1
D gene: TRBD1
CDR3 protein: CASRWGQGGTYEQYF
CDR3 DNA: TGCGCCAGCAGATGGGGACAGGGGGGGACCTACGAGCAGTACTTC

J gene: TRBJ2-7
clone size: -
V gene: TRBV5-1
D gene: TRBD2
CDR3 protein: CASSLTSVSYEQYF
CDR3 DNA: TGCGCCAGCAGCCTCACTAGCGTTTCCTACGAGCAGTACTTC

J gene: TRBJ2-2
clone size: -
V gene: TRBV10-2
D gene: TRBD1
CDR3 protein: CASRTAGTAGAGELFF
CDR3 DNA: TGCGCCAGCAGGACGGCCGGGACAGCAGGGGCCGGGGAGCTGTTTTTT

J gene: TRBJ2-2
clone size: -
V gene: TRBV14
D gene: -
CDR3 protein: CASSQVANTGELFF
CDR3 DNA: TGTGCCAGCAGCCAAGTAGCGAACACCGGGGAGCTGTTTTTT

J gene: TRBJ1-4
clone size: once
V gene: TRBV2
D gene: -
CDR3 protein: CASTPLRGREKLFF
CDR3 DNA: TGTGCCAGCACCCCCCTAAGAGGCCGGGAAAAACTGTTTTTT

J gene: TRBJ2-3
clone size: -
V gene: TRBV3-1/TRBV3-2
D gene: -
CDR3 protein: CASSQVVGRNTDTQYF
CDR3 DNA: TGTGCCAGCAGCCAAGTCGTGGGCAGGAACACAGATACGCAGTATTTT

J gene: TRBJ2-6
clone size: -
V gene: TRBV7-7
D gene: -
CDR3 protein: CTSSPGTSGANVLTF
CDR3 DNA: TGTACTAGCAGCCCCGGGACATCTGGGGCCAACGTCCTGACTTTC

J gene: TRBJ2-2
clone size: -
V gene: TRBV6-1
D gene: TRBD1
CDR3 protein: CASRETGTGFGTGELFF
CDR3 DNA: TGTGCCAGCAGGGAAACCGGGACAGGGTTTGGCACCGGGGAGCTGTTTTTT

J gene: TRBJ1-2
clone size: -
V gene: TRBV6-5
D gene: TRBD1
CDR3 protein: CASTPEQSGGSGYTF
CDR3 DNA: TGTGCCAGCACCCCCGAACAATCAGGGGGCTCTGGCTACACCTTC

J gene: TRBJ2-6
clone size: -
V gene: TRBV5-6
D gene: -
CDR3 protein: CASSELADSGANVLTF
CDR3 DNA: TGTGCCAGCAGTGAGCTGGCGGACTCTGGGGCCAACGTCCTGACTTTC

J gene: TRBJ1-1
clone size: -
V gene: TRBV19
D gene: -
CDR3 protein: CASRQGLVTEAFF
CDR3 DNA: TGTGCCAGTAGACAGGGATTGGTCACTGAAGCTTTCTTT

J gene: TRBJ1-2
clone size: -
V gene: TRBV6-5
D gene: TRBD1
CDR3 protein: CASSYRQGAQGYTF
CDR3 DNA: TGTGCCAGCAGTTACCGACAGGGGGCTCAAGGCTACACCTTC

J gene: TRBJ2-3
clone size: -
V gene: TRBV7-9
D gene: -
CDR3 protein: CASSLGDSAHTDTQYF
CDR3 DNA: TGTGCCAGCAGCTTGGGGGACTCAGCCCACACAGATACGCAGTATTTT

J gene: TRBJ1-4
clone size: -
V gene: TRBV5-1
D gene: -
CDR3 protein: CASSSSRATNEKLFF
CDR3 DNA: TGCGCCAGCAGCTCTTCCAGGGCCACTAATGAAAAACTGTTTTTT

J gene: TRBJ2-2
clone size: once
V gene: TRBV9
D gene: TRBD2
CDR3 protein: CASSAGTSFGELFF
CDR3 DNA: TGTGCCAGCAGCGCCGGGACTAGCTTCGGGGAGCTGTTTTTT

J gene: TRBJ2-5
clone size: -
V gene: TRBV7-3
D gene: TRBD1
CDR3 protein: CASSPTGFGETQYF
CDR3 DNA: TGTGCCAGCAGCCCGACAGGGTTCGGAGAGACCCAGTACTTC

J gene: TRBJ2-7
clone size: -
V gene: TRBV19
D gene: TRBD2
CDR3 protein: CASSIAGGPGGEQYF
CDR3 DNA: TGTGCCAGTAGTATAGCGGGAGGGCCCGGCGGGGAGCAGTACTTC

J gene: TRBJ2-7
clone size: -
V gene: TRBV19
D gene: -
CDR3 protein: CASTSRPNYEQYF
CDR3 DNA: TGTGCCAGTACAAGCCGCCCCAACTACGAGCAGTACTTC

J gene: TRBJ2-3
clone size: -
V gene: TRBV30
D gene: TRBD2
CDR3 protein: CAWSANRRLAADTQYF
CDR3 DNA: TGTGCCTGGAGCGCAAACCGACGACTAGCGGCAGATACGCAGTATTTT

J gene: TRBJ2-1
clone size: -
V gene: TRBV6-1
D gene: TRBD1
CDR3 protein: CASSETGGRGNEQFF
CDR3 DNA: TGTGCCAGCAGTGAAACAGGGGGCAGGGGAAATGAGCAGTTCTTC

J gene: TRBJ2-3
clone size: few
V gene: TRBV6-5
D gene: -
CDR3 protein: CASSRSLLSTDTQYF
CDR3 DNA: TGTGCCAGCAGTCGGAGCCTGTTGTCCACAGATACGCAGTATTTT

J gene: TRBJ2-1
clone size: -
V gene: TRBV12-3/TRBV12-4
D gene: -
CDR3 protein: CASSYSGTRALVF
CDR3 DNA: TGTGCCAGCAGTTACTCCGGGACTCGCGCCCTCGTCTTC

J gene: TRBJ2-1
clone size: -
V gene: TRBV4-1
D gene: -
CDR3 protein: CASSQDLSIGVLEQFF
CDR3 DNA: TGCGCCAGCAGCCAAGATTTATCCATCGGGGTGTTGGAGCAGTTCTTC

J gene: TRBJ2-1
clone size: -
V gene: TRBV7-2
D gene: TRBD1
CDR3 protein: CASRRTAGQGYNEQFF
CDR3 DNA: TGTGCCAGCAGACGTACCGCGGGACAGGGTTACAATGAGCAGTTCTTC

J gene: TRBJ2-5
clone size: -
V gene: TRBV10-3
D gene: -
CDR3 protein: CATLTQGGETQYF
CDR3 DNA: TGTGCCACCCTTACCCAAGGGGGAGAGACCCAGTACTTC

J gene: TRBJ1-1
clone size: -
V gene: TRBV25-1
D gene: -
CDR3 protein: CASRQGISMNTEAFF
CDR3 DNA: TGTGCCAGCAGACAGGGAATCTCCATGAACACTGAAGCTTTCTTT

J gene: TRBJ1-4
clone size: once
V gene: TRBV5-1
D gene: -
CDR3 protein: CASSLRAVNEKLFF
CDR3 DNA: TGCGCCAGCAGCCTGAGGGCCGTTAATGAAAAACTGTTTTTT

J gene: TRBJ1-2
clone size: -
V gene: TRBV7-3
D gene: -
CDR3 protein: CASSLGAGYGYTF
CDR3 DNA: TGTGCCAGCAGCTTAGGGGCAGGCTATGGCTACACCTTC

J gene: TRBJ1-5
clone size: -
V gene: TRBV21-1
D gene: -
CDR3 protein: CASSAPGPGKPQHF
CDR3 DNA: TGTGCCAGCAGCGCCCCGGGCCCGGGGAAGCCCCAGCATTTT

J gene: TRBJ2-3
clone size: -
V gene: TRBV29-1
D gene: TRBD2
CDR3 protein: CSVVIGGRQRDTQYF
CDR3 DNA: TGCAGCGTTGTAATCGGCGGGAGGCAAAGAGATACGCAGTATTTT

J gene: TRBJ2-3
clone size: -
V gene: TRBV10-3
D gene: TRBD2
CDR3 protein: CAISDGLAASTDTQYF
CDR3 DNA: TGTGCCATCAGTGACGGACTAGCGGCTAGCACAGATACGCAGTATTTT

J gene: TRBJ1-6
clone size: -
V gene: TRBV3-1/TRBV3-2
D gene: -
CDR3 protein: CASSPEPQGYSPLHF
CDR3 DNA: TGTGCCAGCAGCCCAGAACCACAGGGATATTCACCCCTCCACTTT

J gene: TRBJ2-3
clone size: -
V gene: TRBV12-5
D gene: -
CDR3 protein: CASGLGSGTDTQYF
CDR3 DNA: TGTGCTAGTGGTTTGGGAAGCGGCACAGATACGCAGTATTTT

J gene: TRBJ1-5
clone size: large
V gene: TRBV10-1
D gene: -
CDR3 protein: CASSESQLRWQPQHF
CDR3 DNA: TGCGCCAGCAGTGAGTCACAGCTCCGGTGGCAGCCCCAGCATTTT

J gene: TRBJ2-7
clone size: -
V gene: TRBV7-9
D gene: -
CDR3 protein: CASSPLGRSEVDYEQYF
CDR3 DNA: TGTGCCAGCAGCCCTCTGGGGAGGTCGGAAGTGGATTACGAGCAGTACTTC

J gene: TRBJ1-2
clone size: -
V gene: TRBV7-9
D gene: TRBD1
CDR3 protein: CASSLLGGTNYGYTF
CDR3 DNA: TGTGCCAGTAGCTTATTAGGGGGCACTAACTATGGCTACACCTTC